These T cell receptor beta chains were read from a single sample in a study of blood T cell repertoires in COVID-19. Clones were sequenced by immunoSEQ multiplex PCR, and TCRdb holds only the in-frame ones, with some missing. Of a few hundred thousand clones in the sample, over 75% are singletons; the top ten hold 10%. Sequencing was carried out using peripheral blood. The source of these receptors is a woman in her 70s with COVID-19, enrolled during active disease. Each CDR3 is given with its conserved first and last residue. A D gene is named only where the DNA matches it firmly. A clone size is listed for some rows: how often the clone was seen (once, few, many), or a class if it is expanded.

clone_size	v_call	d_call	j_call	cdr3_aa	cdr3_nt
NA	TRBV9	NA	TRBJ1-3	CASSRGTRSSGNTIYF	TGTGCCAGCAGCCGAGGGACACGTAGCTCTGGAAACACCATATATTTT
NA	TRBV5-1	TRBD1	TRBJ2-7	CASSNPSRTGGYEQYF	TGCGCCAGCAGCAACCCCTCCCGGACAGGGGGCTACGAGCAGTACTTC
NA	TRBV7-3	NA	TRBJ2-3	CASSFSTGVPDTQYF	TGTGCCAGCAGCTTTAGTACGGGAGTCCCCGATACGCAGTATTTT
NA	TRBV5-1	NA	TRBJ1-6	CASSLRTVGSPLHF	TGCGCCAGCAGCTTGAGGACAGTTGGATCACCCCTCCACTTT
NA	TRBV4-1	TRBD2	TRBJ2-3	CASSSGTSGIADTQYF	TGCGCCAGCAGCTCCGGGACTAGCGGGATAGCAGATACGCAGTATTTT
NA	TRBV19	TRBD2	TRBJ2-3	CASSTWRGLAGSTDTQYF	TGTGCCAGTAGTACGTGGCGGGGACTAGCGGGAAGCACAGATACGCAGTATTTT
NA	TRBV29-1	TRBD1	TRBJ2-7	CSVGTGVSLYEQYF	TGCAGCGTTGGGACAGGGGTCTCCTTGTACGAGCAGTACTTC
once	TRBV11-1	NA	TRBJ2-3	CASSGGFADTDTQYF	TGTGCCAGCAGCGGGGGCTTCGCCGACACAGATACGCAGTATTTT
NA	TRBV13	TRBD1	TRBJ2-7	CASSLAGDSSYEQYF	TGTGCCAGCAGCTTAGCCGGGGACAGCTCCTACGAGCAGTACTTC
NA	TRBV6-5	TRBD1	TRBJ2-4	CASSTGGAGKNIQYF	TGTGCCAGCAGTACAGGGGGCGCGGGCAAAAACATTCAGTACTTC
NA	TRBV5-1	TRBD1	TRBJ1-2	CASRPGTGKGGYTF	TGCGCCAGCAGACCCGGGACAGGGAAGGGTGGCTACACCTTC
NA	TRBV11-3	TRBD2	TRBJ2-5	CASSLGLAGVSQETQYF	TGTGCCAGCAGCTTAGGGCTAGCGGGAGTTTCCCAAGAGACCCAGTACTTC
NA	TRBV7-9	NA	TRBJ2-3	CASSLGQFSDTQYF	TGTGCCAGCAGCTTAGGACAGTTCTCAGATACGCAGTATTTT
NA	TRBV5-5	TRBD1	TRBJ1-6	CASSGTGVDNSPLHF	TGTGCCAGCAGCGGGACAGGGGTAGATAATTCACCCCTCCACTTT
NA	TRBV10-3	TRBD1	TRBJ1-3	CASRDRNLNSGNTIYF	TGTGCCTCCCGGGACAGGAATTTAAACTCTGGAAACACCATATATTTT
NA	TRBV2	TRBD1	TRBJ2-7	CASSVRDRVYEQYF	TGTGCCAGCAGTGTCCGGGACAGGGTATACGAGCAGTACTTC
NA	TRBV5-1	TRBD1	TRBJ1-2	CASSLGQGLLYGYTF	TGCGCCAGCAGCTTGGGACAGGGGCTCCTCTATGGCTACACCTTC
NA	TRBV9	TRBD2	TRBJ2-1	CASSPRIAGGALQFF	TGTGCCAGCAGCCCCCGAATAGCGGGAGGGGCTCTGCAGTTCTTC
NA	TRBV28	TRBD2	TRBJ2-5	CASRTTGTSGLLETQYF	TGTGCCAGCAGGACCACCGGGACTAGCGGCTTACTGGAGACCCAGTACTTC
NA	TRBV5-1	TRBD2	TRBJ2-7	CASSLRLAGGPNFYEQYF	TGCGCCAGCAGTTTGCGGCTAGCGGGAGGGCCCAATTTTTACGAGCAGTACTTC
few	TRBV10-3	TRBD1	TRBJ2-2	CAISEPGGSNTGELFF	TGTGCCATCAGTGAGCCAGGGGGATCGAACACCGGGGAGCTGTTTTTT
NA	TRBV4-3	NA	TRBJ2-1	CASSQESRPYNEQFF	TGCGCCAGCAGCCAAGAGTCTAGACCATACAATGAGCAGTTCTTC
NA	TRBV6-1	TRBD1	TRBJ1-6	CASSEGQGISPLHF	TGTGCCAGCAGTGAGGGACAGGGGATTTCACCCCTCCACTTT
NA	TRBV30	TRBD1	TRBJ2-7	CAWGMGQSYEQYF	TGTGCCTGGGGAATGGGACAGAGCTACGAGCAGTACTTC
NA	TRBV18	NA	TRBJ1-4	CASSPNGANEKLFF	TGTGCCAGCTCACCAAACGGGGCTAATGAAAAACTGTTTTTT
NA	TRBV3-1/TRBV3-2	NA	TRBJ1-1	CASSPPGGFTEAFF	TGTGCCAGCAGCCCCCCTGGGGGCTTCACTGAAGCTTTCTTT
NA	TRBV5-4	TRBD2	TRBJ2-7	CASSSGLAGVYEQYF	TGTGCCAGCAGCTCGGGACTAGCGGGAGTCTACGAGCAGTACTTC
NA	TRBV28	TRBD2	TRBJ2-7	CASRGSLAGGRWYEQYF	TGTGCCAGCAGAGGATCATTGGCGGGGGGGCGCTGGTACGAGCAGTACTTC
NA	TRBV12-3/TRBV12-4	NA	TRBJ1-1	CASSRQMNTEAFF	TGTGCCAGCAGCAGACAGATGAACACTGAAGCTTTCTTT
once	TRBV6-6	NA	TRBJ2-2	CASSLQTTGTGELFF	TGTGCCAGCAGCCTCCAGACGACGGGCACCGGGGAGCTGTTTTTT
NA	TRBV5-1	TRBD1	TRBJ2-1	CASSLGQGVDEQFF	TGCGCCAGCAGCTTGGGACAGGGGGTGGATGAGCAGTTCTTC
NA	TRBV6-5	TRBD2	TRBJ2-1	CASSYLASGGYNEQFF	TGTGCCAGCAGTTATTTGGCTAGCGGGGGATACAATGAGCAGTTCTTC
NA	TRBV5-1	NA	TRBJ1-6	CASSHGGVPADSPLHF	TGCGCCAGCAGCCACGGAGGAGTCCCTGCGGATTCACCCCTCCACTTT
NA	TRBV28	TRBD2	TRBJ2-5	CASSLGTSGRYQETQYF	TGTGCCAGCAGTTTAGGGACTAGCGGGAGGTACCAAGAGACCCAGTACTTC
NA	TRBV24-1	TRBD2	TRBJ2-3	CATSDRTSGDTDTQYF	TGTGCCACCAGTGATCGGACTAGCGGAGACACAGATACGCAGTATTTT
NA	TRBV29-1	NA	TRBJ1-2	CSVESQDYGYTF	TGCAGCGTTGAGTCCCAGGACTATGGCTACACCTTC
NA	TRBV30	NA	TRBJ1-5	CAWSGQGNQPQHF	TGTGCCTGGAGCGGACAAGGCAATCAGCCCCAGCATTTT
NA	TRBV4-3	TRBD2	TRBJ2-7	CASSGHSGRAKYEQYF	TGCGCCAGCAGCGGACATAGCGGGAGAGCCAAATACGAGCAGTACTTC
NA	TRBV12-5	NA	TRBJ1-1	CASGSPAGLEAFF	TGTGCTAGTGGTTCACCCGCGGGCTTAGAAGCTTTCTTT
NA	TRBV18	NA	TRBJ1-3	CASSSIQGFSGNTIYF	TGTGCCAGCTCATCTATACAGGGCTTCTCTGGAAACACCATATATTTT
NA	TRBV18	TRBD2	TRBJ2-1	CASSPSAPDSGRAGEQFF	TGTGCCAGCTCACCATCCGCCCCCGATAGCGGGAGGGCCGGTGAGCAGTTCTTC
few	TRBV15	NA	TRBJ2-1	CATSRDLRVDEQFF	TGTGCCACCAGCAGAGACCTGAGGGTTGACGAGCAGTTCTTC
NA	TRBV30	NA	TRBJ1-2	CAWSSPGGYTF	TGTGCCTGGTCCTCTCCGGGGGGCTACACCTTC
NA	TRBV19	NA	TRBJ1-5	CASSLQDRNQPQHF	TGTGCCAGTAGTCTACAGGACAGAAATCAGCCCCAGCATTTT
NA	TRBV9	TRBD2	TRBJ2-2	CASSVQTLAGTGELFF	TGTGCCAGCAGCGTACAAACTCTAGCGGGAACCGGGGAGCTGTTTTTT
few	TRBV5-1	NA	TRBJ2-3	CASSVAEPTDTQYF	TGCGCCAGCTCCGTAGCGGAACCCACAGATACGCAGTATTTT
NA	TRBV2	NA	TRBJ1-2	CASSVRVWGYTF	TGTGCCAGCAGTGTCAGGGTCTGGGGCTACACCTTC
once	TRBV6-5	NA	TRBJ1-6	CASSYSRLANNSPLHF	TGTGCCAGCAGTTACTCGCGCCTTGCCAACAATTCACCCCTCCACTTT
NA	TRBV20-1	TRBD1	TRBJ2-7	CSASYRGEYEQYF	TGCAGTGCTAGTTACAGGGGAGAATACGAGCAGTACTTC
NA	TRBV19	NA	TRBJ1-1	CASSIDRRANTEAFF	TGTGCCAGTAGTATAGATCGCAGGGCGAACACTGAAGCTTTCTTT
NA	TRBV28	NA	TRBJ1-6	CASTKGFGVSPLHF	TGTGCCAGTACCAAGGGGTTCGGTGTTTCACCCCTCCACTTT
NA	TRBV28	NA	TRBJ2-5	CASRRRSGAYAQETQYF	TGTGCCAGCAGACGTCGCTCAGGGGCCTATGCACAAGAGACCCAGTACTTC
NA	TRBV28	NA	TRBJ2-6	CASRNPPGSGANVLTF	TGTGCCAGCAGAAACCCTCCCGGGAGTGGGGCCAACGTCCTGACTTTC